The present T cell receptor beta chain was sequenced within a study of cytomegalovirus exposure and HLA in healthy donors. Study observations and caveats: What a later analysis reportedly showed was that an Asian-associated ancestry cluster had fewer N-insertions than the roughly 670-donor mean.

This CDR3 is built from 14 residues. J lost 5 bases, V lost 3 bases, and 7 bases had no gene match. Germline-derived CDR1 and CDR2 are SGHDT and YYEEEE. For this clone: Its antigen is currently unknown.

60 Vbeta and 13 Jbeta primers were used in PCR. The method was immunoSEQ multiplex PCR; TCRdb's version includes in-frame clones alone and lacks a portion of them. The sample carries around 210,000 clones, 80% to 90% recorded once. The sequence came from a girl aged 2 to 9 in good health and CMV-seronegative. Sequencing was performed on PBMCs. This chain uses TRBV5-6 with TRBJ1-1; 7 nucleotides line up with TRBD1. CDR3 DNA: TGTGCCAGCAGCTCGACAGGGTTCCGTACTGAAGCTTTCTTT. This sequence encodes CASSSTGFRTEAFF. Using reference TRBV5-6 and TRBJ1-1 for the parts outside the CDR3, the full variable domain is DAGVTQSPTHLIKTRGQQVTLRCSPKSGHDTVSWYQQALGQGPQFIFQYYEEEERQRGNFPDRFSGHQFPNYSSELNVNALLLGDSALYLCASSSTGFRTEAFFGQGTRLTVV.